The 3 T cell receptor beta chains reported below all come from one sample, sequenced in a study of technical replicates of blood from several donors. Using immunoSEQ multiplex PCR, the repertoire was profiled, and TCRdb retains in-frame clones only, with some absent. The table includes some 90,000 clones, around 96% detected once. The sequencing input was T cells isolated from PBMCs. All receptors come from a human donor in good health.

The CDR3 region has the DNA TGTGCCAGCAGTTTGTTTTGGCCCGACTTCGAAGAGACCCAGTACTTC. Amino acids: CASSLFWPDFEETQYF. This chain uses TRBV27 with TRBJ2-5, with unresolved D. The CDR3 is 16 amino acids. V lost 3 bases to trimming and J lost 3 bases, with 17 bases between them. Germline CDR1 reads MNHEY; CDR2 reads SMNVEV (reference sequence).

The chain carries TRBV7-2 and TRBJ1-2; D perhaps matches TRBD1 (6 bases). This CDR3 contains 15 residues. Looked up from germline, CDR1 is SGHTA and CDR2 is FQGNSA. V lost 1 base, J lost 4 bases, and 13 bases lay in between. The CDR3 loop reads CASSLGAGALYGYTF. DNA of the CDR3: TGTGCCAGCAGCTTAGGGGCAGGGGCCCTCTATGGCTACACCTTC.

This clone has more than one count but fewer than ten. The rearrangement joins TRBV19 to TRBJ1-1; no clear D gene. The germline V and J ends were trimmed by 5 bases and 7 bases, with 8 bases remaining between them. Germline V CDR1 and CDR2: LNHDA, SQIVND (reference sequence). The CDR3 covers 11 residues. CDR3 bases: TGTGCCAGTAGTGTCGACATTGAAGCTTTCTTT. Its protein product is CASSVDIEAFF.